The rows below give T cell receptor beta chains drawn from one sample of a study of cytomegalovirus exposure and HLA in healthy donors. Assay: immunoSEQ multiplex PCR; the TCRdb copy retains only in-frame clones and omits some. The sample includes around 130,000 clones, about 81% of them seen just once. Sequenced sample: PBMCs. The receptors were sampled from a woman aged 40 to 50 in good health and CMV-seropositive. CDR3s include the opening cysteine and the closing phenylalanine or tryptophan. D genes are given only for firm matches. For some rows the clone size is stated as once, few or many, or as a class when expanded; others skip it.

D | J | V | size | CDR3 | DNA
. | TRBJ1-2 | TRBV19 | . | CASSKWHYGYTF | TGTGCCAGTAGTAAGTGGCACTATGGCTACACCTTC
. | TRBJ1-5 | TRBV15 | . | CATSRDAGNNQPQHF | TGTGCCACCAGCAGAGATGCAGGGAACAATCAGCCCCAGCATTTT
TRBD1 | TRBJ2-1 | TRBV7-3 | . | CASSLRGQVSNEQFF | TGTGCCAGCAGCTTAAGGGGACAGGTATCCAATGAGCAGTTCTTC
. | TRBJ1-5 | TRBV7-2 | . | CASSPDSSNQPQHF | TGTGCCAGCAGCCCCGACAGTAGCAATCAGCCCCAGCATTTT
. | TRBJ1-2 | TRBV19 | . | CASSIEEGRGYTF | TGTGCCAGTAGTATCGAGGAGGGTAGAGGCTACACCTTC
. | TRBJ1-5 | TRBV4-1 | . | CASTKDGRDQPQHF | TGCGCCAGCACCAAAGATGGCAGGGATCAGCCCCAGCATTTT
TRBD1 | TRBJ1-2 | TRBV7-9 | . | CASSPSPGTGLDYGYTF | TGTGCCAGCAGCCCAAGTCCCGGGACAGGGCTAGACTATGGCTACACCTTC
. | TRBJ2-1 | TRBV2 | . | CASSDWGASSNEQFF | TGTGCCAGCAGTGATTGGGGCGCCTCCAGCAATGAGCAGTTCTTC
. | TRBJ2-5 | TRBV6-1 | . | CASSASPETQYF | TGTGCCAGCAGTGCTTCCCCGGAGACCCAGTACTTC
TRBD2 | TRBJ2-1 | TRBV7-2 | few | CASSPKISSGSIYEQFF | TGTGCCAGCAGCCCTAAGATTTCCAGCGGGAGTATCTATGAGCAGTTCTTC
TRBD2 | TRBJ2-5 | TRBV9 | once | CASSVAGGRVETQYF | TGTGCCAGCAGCGTTGCGGGGGGGCGCGTAGAGACCCAGTACTTC
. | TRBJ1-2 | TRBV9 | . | CASSPGISGYTF | TGTGCCAGCAGCCCCGGGATATCTGGCTACACCTTC
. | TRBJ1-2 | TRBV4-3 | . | CASSQDVQGRPYTF | TGCGCCAGCAGCCAAGATGTTCAGGGCAGACCCTACACCTTC
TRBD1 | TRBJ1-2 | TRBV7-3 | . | CASSLTAGGDGYTF | TGTGCCAGCAGCTTAACGGCAGGGGGCGATGGCTACACCTTC
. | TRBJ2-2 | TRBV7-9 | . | CASSSRGGELFF | TGTGCCAGCAGCAGTAGGGGCGGGGAGCTGTTTTTT
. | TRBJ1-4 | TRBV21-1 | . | CASSTTWGPGDEKLFF | TGTGCCAGCAGCACAACGTGGGGGCCAGGTGATGAAAAACTGTTTTTT
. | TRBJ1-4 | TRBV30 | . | CALTGGNNEKLFF | TGTGCCTTAACAGGCGGGAATAATGAAAAACTGTTTTTT
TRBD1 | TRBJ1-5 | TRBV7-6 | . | CASSPYSSRGSQPQHF | TGTGCCAGCAGCCCTTATAGCTCCAGGGGGAGTCAGCCCCAGCATTTT
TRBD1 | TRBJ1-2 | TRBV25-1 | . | CASSEDSGQGANYGYTF | TGTGCCAGCAGTGAAGACTCTGGGCAGGGGGCGAACTATGGCTACACCTTC
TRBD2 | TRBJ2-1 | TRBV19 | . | CASSREVAGGINEQFF | TGTGCCAGTAGTAGAGAGGTAGCGGGAGGTATCAATGAGCAGTTCTTC
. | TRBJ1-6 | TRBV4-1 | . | CASSHRETGPLHF | TGCGCCAGCAGCCACCGAGAGACAGGCCCCCTCCACTTT
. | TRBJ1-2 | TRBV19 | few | CASSAQGASGYGYTF | TGTGCCAGTAGTGCCCAGGGTGCTTCTGGCTATGGCTACACCTTC
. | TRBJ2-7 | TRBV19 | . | CASSIDSAGIYEQYF | TGTGCCAGTAGTATAGATTCGGCAGGCATCTACGAGCAGTACTTC
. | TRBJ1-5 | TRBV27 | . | CASSLQEDQPQHF | TGTGCCAGCAGTTTACAGGAGGATCAGCCCCAGCATTTT
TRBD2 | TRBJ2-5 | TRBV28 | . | CASSPQAPTSGRRETQYF | TGTGCCAGCAGTCCCCAAGCCCCGACTAGCGGGAGGAGAGAGACCCAGTACTTC
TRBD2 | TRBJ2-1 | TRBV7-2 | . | CASSVEASGGAYNEQFF | TGTGCCAGCAGCGTAGAGGCTAGCGGGGGTGCCTACAATGAGCAGTTCTTC
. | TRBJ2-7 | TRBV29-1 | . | CSVEDLGGTEYEQYF | TGCAGCGTTGAAGATCTTGGCGGGACGGAATACGAGCAGTACTTC
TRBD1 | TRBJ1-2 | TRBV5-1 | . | CASSPATGGNYGYTF | TGCGCCAGCAGCCCGGCAACAGGGGGCAATTATGGCTACACCTTC
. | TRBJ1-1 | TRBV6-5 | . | CASSYTRGEGTEAFF | TGTGCCAGCAGTTACACCCGCGGTGAGGGCACTGAAGCTTTCTTT
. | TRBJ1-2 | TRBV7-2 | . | CASSLAGGYGYTF | TGTGCCAGCAGCTTAGCAGGGGGCTATGGCTACACCTTC
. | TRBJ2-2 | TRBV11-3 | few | CASSSSSTGELFF | TGTGCCAGCAGCTCCAGTTCTACCGGGGAGCTGTTTTTT
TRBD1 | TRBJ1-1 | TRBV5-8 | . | CASSLSDRGRRNTEAFF | TGTGCCAGCAGTCTATCGGACAGGGGGCGCAGGAACACTGAAGCTTTCTTT
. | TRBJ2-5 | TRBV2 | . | CASSTLSLARETQYF | TGTGCCAGCAGTACCCTATCCCTGGCTAGGGAGACCCAGTACTTC
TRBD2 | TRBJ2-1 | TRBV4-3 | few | CASSQETGTSGRGQFF | TGCGCCAGCAGCCAAGAGACGGGGACTAGCGGGAGAGGCCAGTTCTTC
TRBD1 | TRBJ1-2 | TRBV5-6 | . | CASSLGWAGGGYGYTF | TGTGCCAGCAGCTTGGGTTGGGCAGGGGGCGGCTATGGCTACACCTTC
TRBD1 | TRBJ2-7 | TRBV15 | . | CATSRDQTGFYEQYF | TGTGCCACCAGCAGAGATCAGACAGGGTTCTACGAGCAGTACTTC
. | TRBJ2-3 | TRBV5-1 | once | CASSLLGRGQDTQYF | TGCGCCAGCAGCTTGCTGGGTAGGGGCCAGGATACGCAGTATTTT
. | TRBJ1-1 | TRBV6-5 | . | CASSLSRVTEAFF | TGTGCCAGCAGCCTCTCGAGGGTCACTGAAGCTTTCTTT
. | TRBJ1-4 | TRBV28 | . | CASIASGAGKLFF | TGTGCCAGCATCGCCTCAGGGGCGGGAAAACTGTTTTTT
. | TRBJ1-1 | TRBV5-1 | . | CASSFSRQDGEAFF | TGCGCCAGCAGCTTCTCTCGACAGGATGGTGAAGCTTTCTTT
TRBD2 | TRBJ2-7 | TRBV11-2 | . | CASSLLQGLAGDYEQYF | TGTGCCAGCAGCTTATTACAAGGACTAGCGGGAGACTACGAGCAGTACTTC
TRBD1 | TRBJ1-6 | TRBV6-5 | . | CASRPDRVSPLHF | TGTGCCAGCAGACCCGACAGGGTTTCACCCCTCCACTTT
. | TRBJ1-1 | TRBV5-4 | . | CASSFEANTEAFF | TGTGCCAGCAGCTTCGAGGCAAACACTGAAGCTTTCTTT
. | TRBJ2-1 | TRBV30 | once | CAWSVGAYEQFF | TGTGCCTGGAGTGTAGGAGCCTATGAGCAGTTCTTC
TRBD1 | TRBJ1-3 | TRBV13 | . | CASSSGTGARNTIYF | TGTGCCAGCAGCAGCGGGACAGGGGCTCGAAACACCATATATTTT
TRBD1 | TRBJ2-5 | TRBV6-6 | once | CASSRQGPGGQETQYF | TGTGCCAGCAGCCGACAGGGGCCAGGGGGTCAAGAGACCCAGTACTTC
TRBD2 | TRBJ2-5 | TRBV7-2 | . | CASSPSRGGWETQYF | TGTGCCAGCAGCCCTTCCCGCGGGGGGTGGGAGACCCAGTACTTC
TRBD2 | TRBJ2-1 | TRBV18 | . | CASSPRTPGLASGNEQFF | TGTGCCAGCTCACCACGGACCCCGGGACTAGCATCGGGCAATGAGCAGTTCTTC
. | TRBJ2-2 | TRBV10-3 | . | CAISESDGGAGELFF | TGTGCCATCAGTGAGTCGGACGGAGGGGCCGGGGAGCTGTTTTTT
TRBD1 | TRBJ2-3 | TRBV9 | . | CASSAGTGGTDTQYF | TGTGCCAGCAGCGCCGGGACAGGGGGCACAGATACGCAGTATTTT
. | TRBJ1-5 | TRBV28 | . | CASSFSLGGATNQPQHF | TGTGCCAGCAGTTTCTCATTGGGGGGAGCTACCAATCAGCCCCAGCATTTT
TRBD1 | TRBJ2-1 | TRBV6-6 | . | CASSYLTGVVYNEQFF | TGTGCCAGCAGTTACTTGACAGGGGTAGTCTACAATGAGCAGTTCTTC
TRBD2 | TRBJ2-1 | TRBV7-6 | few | CASSLGGTSTDNEQFF | TGTGCCAGCAGCTTGGGGGGGACTAGCACGGACAATGAGCAGTTCTTC
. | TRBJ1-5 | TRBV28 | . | CASGIRADQPQHF | TGTGCCAGCGGCATCCGTGCTGATCAGCCCCAGCATTTT
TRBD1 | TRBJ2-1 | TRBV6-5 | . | CASRQGNNEQFF | TGTGCCAGCAGACAGGGGAACAATGAGCAGTTCTTC
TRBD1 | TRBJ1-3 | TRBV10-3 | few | CAISSTGGRGNTIYF | TGTGCCATCAGTTCTACAGGGGGAAGAGGAAACACCATATATTTT
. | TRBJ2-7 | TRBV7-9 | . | CASSPAAAGSYEQYF | TGTGCCAGCAGCCCAGCCGCCGCGGGGTCCTACGAGCAGTACTTC
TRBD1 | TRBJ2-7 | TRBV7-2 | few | CASSLVTGGAVGYYEQYF | TGTGCCAGCAGCTTAGTAACAGGGGGCGCCGTGGGGTACTACGAGCAGTACTTC
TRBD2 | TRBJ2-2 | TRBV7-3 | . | CASSLAGGQTGELFF | TGTGCCAGCAGCTTAGCGGGGGGGCAGACCGGGGAGCTGTTTTTT